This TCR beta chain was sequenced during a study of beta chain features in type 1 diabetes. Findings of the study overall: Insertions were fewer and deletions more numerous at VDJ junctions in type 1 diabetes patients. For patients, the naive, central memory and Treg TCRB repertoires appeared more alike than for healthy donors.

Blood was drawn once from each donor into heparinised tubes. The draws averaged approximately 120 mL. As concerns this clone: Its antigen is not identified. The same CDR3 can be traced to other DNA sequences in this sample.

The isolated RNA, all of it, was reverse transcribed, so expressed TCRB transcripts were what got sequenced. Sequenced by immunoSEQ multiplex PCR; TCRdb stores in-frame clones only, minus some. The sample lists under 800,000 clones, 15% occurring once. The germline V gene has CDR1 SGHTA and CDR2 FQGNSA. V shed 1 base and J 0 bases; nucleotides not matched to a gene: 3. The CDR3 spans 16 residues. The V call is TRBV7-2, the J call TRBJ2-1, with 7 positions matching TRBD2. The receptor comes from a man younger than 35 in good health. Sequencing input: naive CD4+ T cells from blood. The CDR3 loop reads CASSLVAGASYNEQFF. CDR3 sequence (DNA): TGTGCCAGCAGCTTAGTAGCGGGTGCCTCCTACAATGAGCAGTTCTTC.